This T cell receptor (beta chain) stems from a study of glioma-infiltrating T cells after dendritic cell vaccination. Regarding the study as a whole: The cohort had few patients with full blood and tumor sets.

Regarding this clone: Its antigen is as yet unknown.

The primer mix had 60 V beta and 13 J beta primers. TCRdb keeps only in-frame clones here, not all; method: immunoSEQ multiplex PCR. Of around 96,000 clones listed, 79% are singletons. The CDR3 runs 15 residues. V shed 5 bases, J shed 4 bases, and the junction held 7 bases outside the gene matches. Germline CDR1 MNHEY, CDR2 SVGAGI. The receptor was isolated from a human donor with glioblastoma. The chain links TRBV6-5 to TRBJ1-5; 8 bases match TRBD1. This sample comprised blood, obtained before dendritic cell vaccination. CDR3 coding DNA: TGTGCCAGCAGTGCCCTAGACAGGGGAAATCAGCCCCAGCATTTT. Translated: CASSALDRGNQPQHF.